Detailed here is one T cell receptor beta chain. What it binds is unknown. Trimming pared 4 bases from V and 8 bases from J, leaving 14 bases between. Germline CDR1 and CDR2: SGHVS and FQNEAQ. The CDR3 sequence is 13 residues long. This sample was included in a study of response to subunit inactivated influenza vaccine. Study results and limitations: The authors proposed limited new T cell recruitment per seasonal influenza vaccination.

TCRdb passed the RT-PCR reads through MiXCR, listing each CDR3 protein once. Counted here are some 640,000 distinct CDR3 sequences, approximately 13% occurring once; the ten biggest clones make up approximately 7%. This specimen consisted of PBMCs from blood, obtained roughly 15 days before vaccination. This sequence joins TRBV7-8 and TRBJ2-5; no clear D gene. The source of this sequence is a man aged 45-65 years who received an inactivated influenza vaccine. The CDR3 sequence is CASSSDGHQTQYF. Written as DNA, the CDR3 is TGTGCCAGCAGCTCCGACGGCCATCAAACCCAGTACTTC. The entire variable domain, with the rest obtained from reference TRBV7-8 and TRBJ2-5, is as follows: GAGVSQSPRYKVAKRGQDVALRCDPISGHVSLFWYQQALGQGPEFLTYFQNEAQLDKSGLPSDRFFAERPEGSVSTLKIQRTQQEDSAVYLCASSSDGHQTQYFGPGTRLLVL.